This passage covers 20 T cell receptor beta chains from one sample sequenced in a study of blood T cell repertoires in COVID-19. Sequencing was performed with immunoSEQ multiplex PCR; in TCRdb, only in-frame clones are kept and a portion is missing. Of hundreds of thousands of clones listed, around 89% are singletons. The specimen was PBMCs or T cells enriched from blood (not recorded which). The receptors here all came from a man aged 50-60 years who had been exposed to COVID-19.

This CDR3 reads CASSRGQGGTQYF. CDR3 sequence (DNA): TGTGCCAGCAGCCGGGGACAAGGAGGGACCCAGTACTTC. The chain has TRBV5-4 and TRBJ2-5, with TRBD1 as a possible D gene (6 bases). The CDR3 is 13 amino acids. Deletions cut 4 bases from V and 7 bases from J, with 14 bases between. CDR1 and CDR2 (germline): SGHNT, YYREEE (reference sequence).

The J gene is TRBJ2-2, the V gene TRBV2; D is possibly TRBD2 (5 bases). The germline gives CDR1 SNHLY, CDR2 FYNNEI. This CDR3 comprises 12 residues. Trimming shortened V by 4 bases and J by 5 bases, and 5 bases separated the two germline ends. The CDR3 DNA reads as TGTGCCAGCAGTGGGGAGACCGGGGAGCTGTTTTTT. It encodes CASSGETGELFF.

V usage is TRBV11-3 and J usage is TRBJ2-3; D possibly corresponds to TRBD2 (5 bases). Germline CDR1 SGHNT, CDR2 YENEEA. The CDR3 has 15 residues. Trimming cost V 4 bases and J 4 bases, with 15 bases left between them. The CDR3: CASSSPRLASDTQYF. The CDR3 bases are TGTGCCAGCAGCTCCCCTCGGCTAGCCTCAGATACGCAGTATTTT. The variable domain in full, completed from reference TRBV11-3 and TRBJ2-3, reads EAGVVQSPRYKIIEKKQPVAFWCNPISGHNTLYWYLQNLGQGPELLIRYENEEAVDDSQLPKDRFSAERLKGVDSTLKIQPAELGDSAVYLCASSSPRLASDTQYFGPGTRLTVL.

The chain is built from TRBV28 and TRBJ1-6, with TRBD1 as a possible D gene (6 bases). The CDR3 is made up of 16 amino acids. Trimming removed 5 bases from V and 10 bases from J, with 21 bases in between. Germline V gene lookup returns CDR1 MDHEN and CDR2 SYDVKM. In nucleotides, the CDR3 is TGTGCCAGCAGTCAACCCTCCACAGGGTATGGATCACCCCTCCACTTT. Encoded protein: CASSQPSTGYGSPLHF. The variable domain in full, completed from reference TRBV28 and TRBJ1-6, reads DVKVTQSSRYLVKRTGEKVFLECVQDMDHENMFWYRQDPGLGLRLIYFSYDVKMKEKGDIPEGYSVSREKKERFSLILESASTNQTSMYLCASSQPSTGYGSPLHFGNGTRLTVT.

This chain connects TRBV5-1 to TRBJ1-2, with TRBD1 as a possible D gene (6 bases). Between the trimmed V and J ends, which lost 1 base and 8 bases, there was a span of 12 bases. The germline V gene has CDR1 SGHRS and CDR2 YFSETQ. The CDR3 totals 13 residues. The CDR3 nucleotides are TGCGCCAGCAGCTTGACAGGGAACGGCGGCTACACCTTC. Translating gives CASSLTGNGGYTF.

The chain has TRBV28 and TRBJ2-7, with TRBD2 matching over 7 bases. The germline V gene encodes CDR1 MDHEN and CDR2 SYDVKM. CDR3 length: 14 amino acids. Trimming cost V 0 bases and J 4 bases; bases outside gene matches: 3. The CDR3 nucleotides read TGTGCCAGCAGTTTATGGGGAGGGCCTTACGAGCAGTACTTC. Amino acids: CASSLWGGPYEQYF. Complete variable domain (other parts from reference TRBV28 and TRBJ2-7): DVKVTQSSRYLVKRTGEKVFLECVQDMDHENMFWYRQDPGLGLRLIYFSYDVKMKEKGDIPEGYSVSREKKERFSLILESASTNQTSMYLCASSLWGGPYEQYFGPGTRLTVT.

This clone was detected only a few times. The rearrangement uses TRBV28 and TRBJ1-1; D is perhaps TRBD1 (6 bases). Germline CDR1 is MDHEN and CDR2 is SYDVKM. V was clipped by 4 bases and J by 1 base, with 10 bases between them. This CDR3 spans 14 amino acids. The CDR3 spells CASSSPGANTEAFF. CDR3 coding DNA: TGTGCCAGCAGTTCGCCAGGGGCGAACACTGAAGCTTTCTTT.

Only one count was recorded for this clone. DNA of the CDR3: TGTGCCAGCAGCTTAAATCGGGGAGGCACTGAAGCTTTCTTT. Translated, it gives CASSLNRGGTEAFF. The chain carries TRBV11-2 and TRBJ1-1, with D unresolved. CDR1 is SGHAT and CDR2 is FQNNGV in the germline V gene. This CDR3 has 14 residues. Trimming left V 2 bases short and J 4 bases short, with 11 bases between.

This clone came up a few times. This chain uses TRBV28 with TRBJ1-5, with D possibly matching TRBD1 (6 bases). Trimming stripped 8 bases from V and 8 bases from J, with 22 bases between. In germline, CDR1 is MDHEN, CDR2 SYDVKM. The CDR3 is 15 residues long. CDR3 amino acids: CASSYPDGGLKPQHF. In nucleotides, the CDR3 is TGTGCCAGCTCCTACCCCGACGGGGGGCTAAAGCCCCAGCATTTT.

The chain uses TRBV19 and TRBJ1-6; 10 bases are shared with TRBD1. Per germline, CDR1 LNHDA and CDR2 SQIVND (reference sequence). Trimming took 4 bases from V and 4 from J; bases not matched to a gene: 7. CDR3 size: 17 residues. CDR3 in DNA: TGTGCCAGTAGTACGCACGGGACAGGGGCGTATAATTCACCCCTCCACTTT. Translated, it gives CASSTHGTGAYNSPLHF.

The CDR3 bases are TGTGCCAGCAGCCTGTTTACCGGGACACCTAAAGGTGGCTACACCTTC. It codes for CASSLFTGTPKGGYTF. This chain uses TRBV7-8 with TRBJ1-2, with a tentative D call TRBD1 (6 bases). Per germline, CDR1 SGHVS and CDR2 FQNEAQ. Trimming stripped 5 bases from V and 7 bases from J, with 23 bases between. There are 16 residues in the CDR3.

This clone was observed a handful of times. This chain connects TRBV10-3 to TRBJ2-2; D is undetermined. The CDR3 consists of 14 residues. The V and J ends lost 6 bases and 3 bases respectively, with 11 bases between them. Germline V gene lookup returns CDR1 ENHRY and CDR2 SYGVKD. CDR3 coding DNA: TGTGCCATCAGCCCTTTCATAGACACCGGGGAGCTGTTTTTT. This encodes CAISPFIDTGELFF.

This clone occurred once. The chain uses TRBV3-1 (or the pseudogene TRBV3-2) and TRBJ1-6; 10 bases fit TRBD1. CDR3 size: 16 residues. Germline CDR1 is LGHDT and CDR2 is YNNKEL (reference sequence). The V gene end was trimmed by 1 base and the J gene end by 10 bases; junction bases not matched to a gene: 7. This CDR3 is CASSQAPGTGESPLHF. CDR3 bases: TGTGCCAGCAGCCAAGCCCCGGGGACAGGGGAATCACCCCTCCACTTT.

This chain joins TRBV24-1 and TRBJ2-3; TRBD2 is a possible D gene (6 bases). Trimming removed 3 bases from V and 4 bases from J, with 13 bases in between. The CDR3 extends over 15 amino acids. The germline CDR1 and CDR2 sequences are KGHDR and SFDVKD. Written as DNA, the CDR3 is TGTGCCACCAGTGATCCCCGGGGGTATGCAGATACGCAGTATTTT. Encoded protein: CATSDPRGYADTQYF.

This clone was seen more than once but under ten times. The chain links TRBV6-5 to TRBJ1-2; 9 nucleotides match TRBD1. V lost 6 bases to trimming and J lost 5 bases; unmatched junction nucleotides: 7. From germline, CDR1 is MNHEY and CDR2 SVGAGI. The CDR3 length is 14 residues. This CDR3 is CASREGQGIYGYTF. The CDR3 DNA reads TGTGCCAGCAGGGAGGGACAGGGAATATATGGCTACACCTTC.

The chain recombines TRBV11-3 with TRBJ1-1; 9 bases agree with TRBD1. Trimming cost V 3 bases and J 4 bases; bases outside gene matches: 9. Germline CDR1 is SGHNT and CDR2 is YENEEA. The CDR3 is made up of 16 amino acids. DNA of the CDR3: TGTGCCAGCAGCTTCGGGACAGGGACTTTTGCCACTGAAGCTTTCTTT. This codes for CASSFGTGTFATEAFF. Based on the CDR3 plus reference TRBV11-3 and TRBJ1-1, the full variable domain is EAGVVQSPRYKIIEKKQPVAFWCNPISGHNTLYWYLQNLGQGPELLIRYENEEAVDDSQLPKDRFSAERLKGVDSTLKIQPAELGDSAVYLCASSFGTGTFATEAFFGQGTRLTVV.

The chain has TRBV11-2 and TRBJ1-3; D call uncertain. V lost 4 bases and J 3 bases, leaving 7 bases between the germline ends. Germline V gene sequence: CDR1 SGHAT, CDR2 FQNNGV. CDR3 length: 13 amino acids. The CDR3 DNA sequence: TGTGCCAGCAGCTCCTCAGTTGGAAACACCATATATTTT. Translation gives CASSSSVGNTIYF.

The CDR3 protein is CASSRGLAGAYTGELFF. Here the CDR3 DNA reads TGCGCCAGCAGCCGGGGTTTAGCGGGGGCCTACACCGGGGAGCTGTTTTTT. V and J are TRBV4-1 and TRBJ2-2, with 9 bases aligning to TRBD2. CDR1 and CDR2 (germline): MGHRA, YSYEKL. This CDR3 contains 17 residues. V was pared by 4 bases and J by 3 bases, with 9 bases of the junction left unmatched.

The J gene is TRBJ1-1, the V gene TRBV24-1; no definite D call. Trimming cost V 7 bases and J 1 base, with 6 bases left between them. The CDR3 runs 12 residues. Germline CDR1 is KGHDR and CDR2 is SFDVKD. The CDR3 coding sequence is TGTGCCACCAGGGGGAGGAACACTGAAGCTTTCTTT. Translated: CATRGRNTEAFF.

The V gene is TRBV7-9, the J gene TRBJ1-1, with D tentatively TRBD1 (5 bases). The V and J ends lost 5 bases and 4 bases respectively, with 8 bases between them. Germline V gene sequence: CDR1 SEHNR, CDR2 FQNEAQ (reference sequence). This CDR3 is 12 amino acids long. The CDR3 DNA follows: TGTGCCAGCAGCCGGACACCCACTGAAGCTTTCTTT. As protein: CASSRTPTEAFF.